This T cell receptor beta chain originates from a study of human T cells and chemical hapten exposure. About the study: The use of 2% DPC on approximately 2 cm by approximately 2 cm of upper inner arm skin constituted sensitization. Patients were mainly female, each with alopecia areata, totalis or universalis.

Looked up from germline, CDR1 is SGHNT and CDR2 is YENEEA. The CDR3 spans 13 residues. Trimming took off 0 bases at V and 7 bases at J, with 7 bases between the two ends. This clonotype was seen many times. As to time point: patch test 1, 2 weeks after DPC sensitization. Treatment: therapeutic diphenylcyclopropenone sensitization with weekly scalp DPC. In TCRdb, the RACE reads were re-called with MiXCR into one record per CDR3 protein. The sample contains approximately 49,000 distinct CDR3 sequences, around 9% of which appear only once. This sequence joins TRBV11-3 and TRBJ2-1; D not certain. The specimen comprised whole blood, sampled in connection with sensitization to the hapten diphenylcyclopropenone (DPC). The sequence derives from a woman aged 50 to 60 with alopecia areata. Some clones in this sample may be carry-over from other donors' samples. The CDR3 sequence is CASSLETRNEQFF. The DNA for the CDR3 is TGTGCCAGCAGCTTAGAGACCAGGAATGAGCAGTTCTTC.